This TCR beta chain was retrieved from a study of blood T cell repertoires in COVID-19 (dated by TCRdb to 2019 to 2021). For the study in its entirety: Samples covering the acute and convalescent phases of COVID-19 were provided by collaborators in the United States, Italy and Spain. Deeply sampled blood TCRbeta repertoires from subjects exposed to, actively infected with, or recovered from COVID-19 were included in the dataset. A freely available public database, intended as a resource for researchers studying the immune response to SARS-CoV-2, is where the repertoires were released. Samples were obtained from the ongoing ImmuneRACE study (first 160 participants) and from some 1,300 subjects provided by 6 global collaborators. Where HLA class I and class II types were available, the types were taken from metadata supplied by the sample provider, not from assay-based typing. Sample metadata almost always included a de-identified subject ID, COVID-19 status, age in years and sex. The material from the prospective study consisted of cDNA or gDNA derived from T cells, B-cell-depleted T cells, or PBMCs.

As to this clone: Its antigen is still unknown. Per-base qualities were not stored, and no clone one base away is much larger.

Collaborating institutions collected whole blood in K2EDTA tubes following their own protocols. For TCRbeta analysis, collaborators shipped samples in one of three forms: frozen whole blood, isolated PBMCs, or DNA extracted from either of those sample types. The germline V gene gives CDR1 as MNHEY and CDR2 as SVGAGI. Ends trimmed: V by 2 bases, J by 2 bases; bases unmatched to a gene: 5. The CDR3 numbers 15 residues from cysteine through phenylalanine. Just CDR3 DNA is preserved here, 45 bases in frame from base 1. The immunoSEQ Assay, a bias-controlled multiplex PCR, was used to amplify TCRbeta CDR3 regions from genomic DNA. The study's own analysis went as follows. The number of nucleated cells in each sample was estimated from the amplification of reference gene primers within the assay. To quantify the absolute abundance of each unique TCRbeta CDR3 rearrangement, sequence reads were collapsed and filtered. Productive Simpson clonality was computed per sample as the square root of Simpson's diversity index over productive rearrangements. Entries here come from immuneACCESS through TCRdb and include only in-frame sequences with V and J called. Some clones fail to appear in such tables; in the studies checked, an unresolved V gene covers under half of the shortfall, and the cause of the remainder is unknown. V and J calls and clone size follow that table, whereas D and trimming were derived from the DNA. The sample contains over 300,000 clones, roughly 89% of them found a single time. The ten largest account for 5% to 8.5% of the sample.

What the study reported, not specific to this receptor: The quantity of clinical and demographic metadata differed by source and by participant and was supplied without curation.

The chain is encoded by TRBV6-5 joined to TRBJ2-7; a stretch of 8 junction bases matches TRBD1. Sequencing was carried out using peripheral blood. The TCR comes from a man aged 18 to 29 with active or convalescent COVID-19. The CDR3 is CASSYGQGSAYEQYF. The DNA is TGTGCCAGCAGTTACGGACAGGGTAGCGCCTACGAGCAGTACTTC.